This record concerns one T cell receptor (beta chain) sequence. Its antigen is not identified. CDR3 length: 18 amino acids. Germline V gene sequence: CDR1 SEHNR, CDR2 FQNEAQ (reference sequence). V trimming: 5 bases; J trimming: 2 bases; junction bases outside the gene matches: 15. Profiled with immunoSEQ multiplex PCR; TCRdb holds only in-frame clones, not every one. This sample has tens of thousands of clones; less than 75% occur once, and the top ten carry about 5%. The time point here: week 47, end of study. In every dose of vaccine, 300 ug of mutant IDH1 20-mer peptide was given alongside topical imiquimod. The sample is drawn from a study of a mutant IDH1 vaccine in newly diagnosed glioma.

The specimen was peripheral blood mononuclear cells (PBMCs), collected from a glioma patient whose treatment included an IDH1 peptide vaccine. J is TRBJ2-1 and V is TRBV7-9; TRBD2 agrees at 7 bases. The sequence came from a man aged 40-49 years with glioma. Some clones in this sample may be carry-over from other donors' samples. The CDR3 here is CASSLKLRIAGPYNEQFF. In DNA, the CDR3 is TGTGCCAGCAGCCTCAAGTTGCGGATAGCGGGCCCCTACAATGAGCAGTTCTTC.